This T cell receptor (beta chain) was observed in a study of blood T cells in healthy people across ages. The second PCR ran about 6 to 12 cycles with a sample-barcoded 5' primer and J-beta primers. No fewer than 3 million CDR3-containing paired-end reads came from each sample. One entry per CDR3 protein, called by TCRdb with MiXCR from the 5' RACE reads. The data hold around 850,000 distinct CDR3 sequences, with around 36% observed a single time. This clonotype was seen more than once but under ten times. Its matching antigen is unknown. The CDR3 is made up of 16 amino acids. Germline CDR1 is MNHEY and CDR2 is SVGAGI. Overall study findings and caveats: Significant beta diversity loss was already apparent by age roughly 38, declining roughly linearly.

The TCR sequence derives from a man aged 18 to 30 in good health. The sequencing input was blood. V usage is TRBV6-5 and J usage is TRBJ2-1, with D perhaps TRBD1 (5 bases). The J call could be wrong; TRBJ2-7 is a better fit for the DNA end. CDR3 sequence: CASSYSRGSSYNEQYF. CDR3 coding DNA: TGTGCCAGCAGTTACTCAAGGGGTAGCTCCTACAATGAGCAGTACTTC.